The source of this T cell receptor (beta chain) is a study of Graves' ophthalmopathy and Graves' hyperthyroidism. TCR beta CDR3 regions were amplified from RNA transcripts. HTBI-primed first-round RT-PCR preceded second-round multiplex PCR. TCRdb recomputed calls from the multiplex PCR reads with MiXCR, one row per CDR3 protein. The table includes about 660,000 distinct CDR3 sequences, just over 40% detected once. This clonotype was seen ten or more times. V lost 6 bases and J 4 bases, leaving 9 bases between the germline ends. CDR3 length: 12 amino acids. Germline V gene sequence: CDR1 LNHDA, CDR2 SQIVND (reference sequence).

V and J are TRBV19 and TRBJ1-2; D is ambiguous. The specimen was peripheral blood. The origin of this receptor is an adult man with Graves' ophthalmopathy. Here the CDR3 reads CASRKASYGYTF. Here the CDR3 DNA reads TGTGCCAGTAGGAAGGCGAGCTATGGCTACACCTTC.